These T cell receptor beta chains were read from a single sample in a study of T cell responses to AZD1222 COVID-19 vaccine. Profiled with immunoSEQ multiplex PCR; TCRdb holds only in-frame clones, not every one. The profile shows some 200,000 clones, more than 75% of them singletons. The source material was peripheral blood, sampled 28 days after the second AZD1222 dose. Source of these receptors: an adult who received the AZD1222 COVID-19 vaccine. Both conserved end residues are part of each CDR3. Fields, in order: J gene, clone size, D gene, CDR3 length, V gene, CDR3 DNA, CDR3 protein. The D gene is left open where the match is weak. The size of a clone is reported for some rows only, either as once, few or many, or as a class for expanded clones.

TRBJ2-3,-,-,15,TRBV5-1,TGCGCCAGCAGCTTGGACAGTACTAGCACAGATACGCAGTATTTT,CASSLDSTSTDTQYF
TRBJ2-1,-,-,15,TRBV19,TGTGCCAGTACGACCGATCTGAGCTCCTACAATGAGCAGTTCTTC,CASTTDLSSYNEQFF
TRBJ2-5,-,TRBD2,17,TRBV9,TGTGCCAGCAGCCCGGGCCTAGGGCGGGAGGTTCGTGAGACCCAGTACTTC,CASSPGLGREVRETQYF
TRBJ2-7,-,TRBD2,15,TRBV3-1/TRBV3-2,TGTGCCAGCAGCCCACGGACTAGCGGGACCTACGAGCAGTACTTC,CASSPRTSGTYEQYF
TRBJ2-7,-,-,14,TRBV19,TGTGCCAGTAGTATTCAGGGCAGGGCCTACGAGCAGTACTTC,CASSIQGRAYEQYF
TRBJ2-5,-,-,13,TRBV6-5,TGTGCCAGCAGTCTCGGAAAACAAGAGACCCAGTACTTC,CASSLGKQETQYF
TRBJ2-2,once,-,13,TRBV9,TGTGCCAGCAGCCCAGGGCCCAACGGGGAGCTGTTTTTT,CASSPGPNGELFF
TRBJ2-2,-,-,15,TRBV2,TGTGCCAGCAGTGAACGAACGGTGAACACCGGGGAGCTGTTTTTT,CASSERTVNTGELFF
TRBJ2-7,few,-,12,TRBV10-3,TGTGCCATCACCACAGACGCTTACGAGCAGTACTTC,CAITTDAYEQYF
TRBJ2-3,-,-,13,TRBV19,TGTGCCAGTAGTATAGGACGGGGAGATACGCAGTATTTT,CASSIGRGDTQYF
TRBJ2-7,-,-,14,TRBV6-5,TGTGCCAGCAGTCCGACACAGGGAGCCTACGAGCAGTACTTC,CASSPTQGAYEQYF
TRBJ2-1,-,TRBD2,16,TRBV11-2,TGTGCCAGCAGCTTAGACCCCCCTAGCGGGTACAATGAGCAGTTCTTC,CASSLDPPSGYNEQFF
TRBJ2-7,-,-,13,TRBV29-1,TGCAGCGCTCACCTGACCCCGGTCGGCGAGCAGTACTTC,CSAHLTPVGEQYF
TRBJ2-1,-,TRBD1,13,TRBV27,TGTGCCAGCAGGCGACAGGGAGACAATGAGCAGTTCTTC,CASRRQGDNEQFF
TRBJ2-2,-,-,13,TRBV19,TGTGCCAGCTCACAGGGGAACACCGGGGAGCTGTTTTTT,CASSQGNTGELFF
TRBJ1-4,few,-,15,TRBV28,TGTGCCAGCAGTCCGACGGGGGAATATAATGAAAAACTGTTTTTT,CASSPTGEYNEKLFF